This TCR beta chain was profiled in a study of T cell responses to AZD1222 COVID-19 vaccine. The table came from immunoSEQ multiplex PCR; TCRdb's copy has only in-frame clones and leaves some out. The profile shows over 110,000 clones, roughly 91% of them singletons. The specimen was peripheral blood, collected on day 0 of AZD1222 vaccination. The clonotype originates from an adult in good health.

CDR3 sequence (DNA): TGCGCCAGCACACCGGGACAGGGGGACTACGAGCAGTACTTC. Its protein product is CASTPGQGDYEQYF. The chain combines TRBV5-1 with TRBJ2-7, with 11 bases lining up with TRBD1. CDR3 size: 14 residues. Germline CDR1 SGHRS, CDR2 YFSETQ. After removal of 6 bases from V and 3 bases from J, the junction contained 5 bases not matched to a gene. The complete variable domain, with remaining parts taken from reference TRBV5-1 and TRBJ2-7, reads KAGVTQTPRYLIKTRGQQVTLSCSPISGHRSVSWYQQTPGQGLQFLFEYFSETQRNKGNFPGRFSGRQFSNSRSEMNVSTLELGDSALYLCASTPGQGDYEQYFGPGTRLTVT.